This TCR beta chain comes out of a study of blood T cell repertoires in COVID-19. Whole-study context: Researchers got acute and convalescent COVID-19 samples from the United States, Italy and Spain.

The CDR3 length is 13 residues. Germline V gene data show CDR1 as MNHNY and CDR2 as SVGAGI (reference sequence). V dropped 11 bases and J dropped 6; count of bases not matched to a gene: 11. Clones were read by immunoSEQ multiplex PCR, and TCRdb kept only the in-frame ones, dropping some. The repertoire holds 300,000 to 400,000 clones, with approximately 92% as singletons. Everyone who took part was roughly 18 to 89 years old, and they came from 24 US areas. This sequence joins TRBV6-6 and TRBJ2-7, with 9 bases aligning to TRBD2. The TCR sequence derives from a young man who had recovered from COVID-19. Sequenced material: PBMCs or T cells enriched from blood (not recorded which). CDR3 sequence (DNA): TGTGCCTGCCAGGCTAGCGGGATCGGCGAGCAGTACTTC. Residues: CACQASGIGEQYF.